This T cell receptor (beta chain) appears in the sequencing data of a study of cytomegalovirus exposure and HLA in healthy donors. Study outcomes and limitations: On later analysis, the bulk of CMV-associated TCR beta chains appeared to be HLA-restricted. Overall, some 160 TCR beta chains were annotated as cytomegalovirus-associated.

Worth noting for this clone: Its target is unknown.

The germline V gene encodes CDR1 MGHDK and CDR2 SYGVNS. V dropped 1 base and J dropped 4; count of bases not matched to a gene: 6. This CDR3 contains 17 residues. The PCR contained 60 Vbeta and 13 Jbeta primers. Assay used: immunoSEQ multiplex PCR; TCRdb lists only in-frame clones, some missing. The data hold 150,000 to 180,000 clones, with over 70% observed a single time. The sequence derives from a man between 25 and 39 years old in good health and CMV-seronegative. V and J are TRBV25-1 and TRBJ2-2; 10 bases are a match to TRBD2. Sequenced: PBMCs. CDR3 in DNA: TGTGCCAGCAGTGAATTGGCCGCTAGCGGGGGCACCGGGGAGCTGTTTTTT. Translation: CASSELAASGGTGELFF. The variable domain in full, with the rest retrieved from reference TRBV25-1 and TRBJ2-2, is EADIYQTPRYLVIGTGKKITLECSQTMGHDKMYWYQQDPGMELHLIHYSYGVNSTEKGDLSSESTVSRIRTEHFPLTLESARPSHTSQYLCASSELAASGGTGELFFGEGSRLTVL.